The clone carrying this T cell receptor (beta chain) was observed once. The age range of participants was about 18 to 95 years, with residence in around 22 US areas. Categorization into cohorts depended on clinical history that participants reported. Recovered status applied to Cohort 3 donors who had two consecutive negative PCRs. It also applied to those with clearance or with symptom resolution. Per the original methods: Reference gene primer amplification yielded estimated nucleated cell counts. Profiled with immunoSEQ multiplex PCR; TCRdb holds only in-frame clones, not every one. V and J calls and clone size are as listed in that table; D and trimming were resolved from the DNA. The sample includes a few hundred thousand clones, approximately 90% of them seen just once. These data are taken from a study of blood T cell repertoires in COVID-19. This CDR3 has 14 residues. The trim removed 3 bases at V and 7 bases at J, leaving 6 bases unmatched. In germline, CDR1 is SGHNT, CDR2 YYREEE (reference sequence).

Sequenced sample: PBMCs or T cells enriched from blood (not recorded which). The sequence was obtained from a woman between 18 and 29 years old who had recovered from COVID-19. The chain couples TRBV5-4 to TRBJ2-7; TRBD1 matches at 11 bases. The CDR3 DNA sequence: TGTGCCAGCAGCTCAGGGGACAGGGGGGGAGAGCAGTACTTC. It specifies CASSSGDRGGEQYF.